A selection of T cell receptor beta chains follows, all from one sample in a study of early T cells in non-severe SARS-CoV-2 infection. TCRdb ran MiXCR on the 5' RACE reads and lists one entry per CDR3 protein. The data contain 120,000 or so distinct CDR3 sequences, about 12% of them singletons. The sequencing used whole blood, collected at baseline. The source is an adult who was a healthcare worker with PCR-confirmed SARS-CoV-2 infection or an uninfected control (not recorded which). Each CDR3 is given with its conserved first and last residue. Each record gives: D gene, clone size, J gene, V gene, CDR3 protein, CDR3 DNA. A D gene is named only where the DNA matches it firmly. Size is omitted from some rows. Given values are once, few, many or a class for expanded clones.

TRBD2	once	TRBJ2-1	TRBV6-2/TRBV6-3	CASCWASGGSEQFF	TGTGCCAGCTGTTGGGCTAGCGGGGGAAGCGAGCAGTTCTTC
NA	many	TRBJ2-7	TRBV5-6	CASSLDGYEQYF	TGTGCCAGCAGCTTGGACGGATACGAGCAGTACTTC
NA	NA	TRBJ1-3	TRBV14	CASSRTPGNTIYF	TGTGCCAGCAGCCGGACCCCTGGAAACACCATATATTTT
TRBD1	many	TRBJ2-1	TRBV7-9	CASTFGDRENEQFF	TGTGCCAGCACCTTTGGGGACAGGGAGAATGAGCAGTTCTTC
TRBD2	many	TRBJ2-7	TRBV28	CASSLAGEPYEQYF	TGTGCCAGCAGTTTAGCGGGAGAACCCTACGAGCAGTACTTC
NA	NA	TRBJ1-1	TRBV27	CASSFKGMAEAFF	TGTGCCAGCAGTTTCAAGGGAATGGCTGAAGCTTTCTTT
TRBD2	NA	TRBJ2-7	TRBV28	CASSIGLVGYEQYF	TGTGCCAGCAGTATTGGACTAGTGGGGTACGAGCAGTACTTC
NA	once	TRBJ1-4	TRBV11-2	CASSLKGLEKLFF	TGTGCCAGCAGCTTGAAAGGGTTGGAAAAACTGTTTTTT
NA	NA	TRBJ1-4	TRBV7-8	CASSLGASEDATIEKLFF	TGTGCCAGCAGCTTAGGGGCCTCCGAAGATGCAACTATTGAAAAACTGTTTTTT
NA	few	TRBJ2-1	TRBV7-2	CASSLAPSNEQFF	TGTGCCAGCAGCTTAGCTCCTAGCAATGAGCAGTTCTTC
TRBD2	NA	TRBJ2-1	TRBV12-3/TRBV12-4	CASSFTSGGAHEQFF	TGTGCCAGCAGTTTTACTAGCGGGGGGGCCCATGAGCAGTTCTTC
TRBD2	NA	TRBJ2-1	TRBV20-1	CSARDGASGGYNEQFF	TGCAGTGCTAGAGATGGCGCTAGCGGGGGGTACAATGAGCAGTTCTTC
NA	NA	TRBJ2-5	TRBV12-3/TRBV12-4	CASSFGSGGETQYF	TGTGCCAGCAGTTTCGGGTCAGGTGGCGAGACCCAGTACTTC
NA	NA	TRBJ1-6	TRBV7-9	CASSGGGYNSPLHF	TGTGCCAGCAGCGGAGGGGGCTATAATTCACCCCTCCACTTT
NA	NA	TRBJ2-7	TRBV5-1	CASSEARGLKNEQYF	TGCGCCAGCAGCGAGGCGCGGGGGCTGAAGAACGAGCAGTACTTC
NA	many	TRBJ1-3	TRBV18	CASSPFVKGSAGNTIYF	TGTGCCAGCTCACCATTTGTTAAGGGGAGCGCTGGAAACACCATATATTTT
TRBD1	few	TRBJ2-7	TRBV7-9	CASSHRDRETYEQYF	TGTGCCAGCAGCCACCGGGACAGGGAAACCTACGAGCAGTACTTC
NA	few	TRBJ2-3	TRBV12-3/TRBV12-4	CASSLRGGPPDTQYF	TGTGCCAGCAGTTTAAGGGGCGGTCCCCCAGATACGCAGTATTTT
NA	many	TRBJ1-2	TRBV7-6	CASSQSHRDGYTF	TGTGCCAGCAGCCAGAGCCACAGGGATGGCTACACCTTC
NA	few	TRBJ1-2	TRBV5-1	CASSLGQLNYGYTF	TGCGCCAGCAGCTTGGGACAGCTCAACTATGGCTACACCTTC
NA	NA	TRBJ2-2	TRBV7-9	CASSSLIRRRGLNTGELFF	TGTGCCAGCAGCTCCTTAATAAGGCGGCGGGGCCTGAACACCGGGGAGCTGTTTTTT
NA	NA	TRBJ2-5	TRBV12-3/TRBV12-4	CASSLTLAQETQYF	TGTGCCAGCAGTTTGACGTTAGCGCAAGAGACCCAGTACTTC
NA	NA	TRBJ2-3	TRBV7-6	CASSPEFTDTQYF	TGTGCCAGCAGCCCCGAGTTCACAGATACGCAGTATTTT
TRBD2	NA	TRBJ2-1	TRBV7-2	CASSPTSGAGNEQFF	TGTGCCAGCAGCCCTACTAGCGGGGCAGGGAATGAGCAGTTCTTC
TRBD1	NA	TRBJ2-5	TRBV5-1	CASSDRALKETQYF	TGCGCCAGCAGCGACAGGGCGTTGAAAGAGACCCAGTACTTC
NA	many	TRBJ1-5	TRBV28	CASSPYSDVNQPQHF	TGTGCCAGCAGCCCCTACTCGGACGTCAATCAGCCCCAGCATTTT
NA	NA	TRBJ2-5	TRBV10-3	CAAKGSEETQYF	TGTGCCGCGAAGGGAAGCGAAGAGACCCAGTACTTC
TRBD1	few	TRBJ1-6	TRBV7-8	CASSSLQGGLSSPLHF	TGTGCCAGCAGCTCCCTACAGGGGGGCTTGAGTTCACCCCTCCACTTT
NA	NA	TRBJ2-1	TRBV7-3	CASSTGLVHNEQFF	TGTGCCAGCAGCACGGGGCTAGTTCACAATGAGCAGTTCTTC
TRBD1	few	TRBJ2-7	TRBV6-6	CASRTTGEEYEQYF	TGTGCCAGCAGGACGACAGGGGAGGAATACGAGCAGTACTTC
TRBD2	NA	TRBJ2-7	TRBV5-4	CASSSRLGLANPHEQYF	TGTGCCAGCAGCTCCCGCCTCGGACTAGCGAACCCCCACGAGCAGTACTTC
NA	NA	TRBJ2-7	TRBV20-1	CSALAVSSSYEQYF	TGCAGTGCTTTAGCGGTTTCAAGCTCCTACGAGCAGTACTTC
NA	NA	TRBJ2-6	TRBV5-1	CASSLDGANVLTF	TGCGCCAGCAGCTTGGATGGGGCCAACGTCCTGACTTTC
NA	many	TRBJ2-3	TRBV6-1	CASSESPSRGADTQYF	TGTGCCAGCAGTGAATCGCCTAGCAGGGGCGCAGATACGCAGTATTTT
NA	NA	TRBJ1-1	TRBV5-6	CASSGAPILEAFF	TGTGCCAGCTCAGGGGCCCCGATACTTGAAGCTTTCTTT
NA	few	TRBJ1-3	TRBV7-8	CASSPQGYSGNTIYF	TGTGCCAGCAGCCCTCAGGGATACTCTGGAAACACCATATATTTT
NA	NA	TRBJ2-1	TRBV6-5	CASSYEAGASYNEQFF	TGTGCCAGCAGTTACGAAGCAGGGGCCAGCTACAATGAGCAGTTCTTC
TRBD1	few	TRBJ1-5	TRBV20-1	CSASPGTGFNQPQHF	TGCAGTGCCAGTCCCGGGACAGGGTTCAATCAGCCCCAGCATTTT
TRBD1	NA	TRBJ2-7	TRBV7-9	CASSRDSSYEQYF	TGTGCCAGCAGCCGGGACAGCTCCTACGAGCAGTACTTC
TRBD2	NA	TRBJ2-2	TRBV5-1	CASSSGLAGGPIGELFF	TGCGCCAGCAGCTCGGGACTAGCGGGAGGCCCCATCGGGGAGCTGTTTTTT
TRBD1	many	TRBJ2-1	TRBV5-1	CASSSPGQGPPSSYNEQFF	TGCGCCAGCAGCTCCCCGGGACAGGGGCCCCCAAGCTCCTACAATGAGCAGTTCTTC
TRBD2	many	TRBJ2-7	TRBV3-1	CASSQASGSYEQYF	TGTGCCAGCAGCCAAGCTAGCGGGAGTTACGAGCAGTACTTC
NA	few	TRBJ1-1	TRBV7-3	CASSPDGKDTEAFF	TGTGCCAGCAGCCCAGACGGTAAGGACACTGAAGCTTTCTTT
NA	many	TRBJ2-1	TRBV10-2	CASSALIYNEQFF	TGCGCCAGCAGTGCCCTGATATACAATGAGCAGTTCTTC
TRBD2	few	TRBJ2-2	TRBV5-1	CASSLRLAGGHTGELFF	TGCGCCAGCAGCTTGAGACTAGCGGGGGGCCACACCGGGGAGCTGTTTTTT
NA	NA	TRBJ2-1	TRBV2	CASSGGRSLSYNEQFF	TGTGCCAGCAGTGGTGGGAGGAGCCTCTCCTACAATGAGCAGTTCTTC
NA	NA	TRBJ2-3	TRBV2	CASSEQGGRTDTQYF	TGTGCCAGCAGTGAGCAGGGCGGACGCACAGATACGCAGTATTTT
NA	many	TRBJ1-5	TRBV12-3/TRBV12-4	CASSLEPGVPQHF	TGTGCCAGCAGTTTAGAACCGGGGGTGCCCCAGCATTTT
NA	NA	TRBJ2-7	TRBV5-6	CASSQTSGPGEQYF	TGTGCCAGCAGCCAGACCTCGGGGCCCGGCGAGCAGTACTTC
TRBD1	many	TRBJ1-5	TRBV4-1	CASSQSPNRGSNEPQHF	TGCGCCAGCAGCCAAAGCCCAAACAGGGGCAGCAATGAGCCCCAGCATTTT
NA	many	TRBJ2-1	TRBV11-2	CASSLDRANNEQFF	TGTGCCAGCAGCTTAGACCGGGCAAACAATGAGCAGTTCTTC
NA	few	TRBJ2-7	TRBV7-9	CASSSPSGGPIYEQYF	TGTGCCAGCAGCTCACCTTCCGGGGGTCCCATCTACGAGCAGTACTTC
TRBD1	many	TRBJ1-1	TRBV6-5	CASSQTGRRRTEAFF	TGTGCCAGCAGCCAGACAGGGAGGCGTCGGACTGAAGCTTTCTTT
TRBD1	few	TRBJ1-6	TRBV28	CASSFTRGTGVNSPLHF	TGTGCCAGCAGTTTCACCAGAGGGACAGGGGTAAATTCACCCCTCCACTTT
TRBD1	NA	TRBJ1-5	TRBV20-1	CSAREGQYQPQHF	TGCAGTGCTAGAGAGGGACAGTATCAGCCCCAGCATTTT
TRBD2	NA	TRBJ2-7	TRBV4-1	CASSLGLADEQYF	TGCGCCAGCAGCCTTGGACTAGCAGACGAGCAGTACTTC
TRBD1	NA	TRBJ1-1	TRBV20-1	CSARKTGLNTEAFF	TGCAGTGCAAGGAAGACAGGGCTTAACACTGAAGCTTTCTTT
NA	NA	TRBJ1-1	TRBV13	CASSLNGHSNTEAFF	TGTGCCAGCAGCTTAAATGGGCACTCGAACACTGAAGCTTTCTTT